The clone carrying this T cell receptor (beta chain) was counted only a few times. Its matching antigen is unknown. J lost 4 bases, V lost 4 bases, and 8 bases had no gene match. Germline V gene sequence: CDR1 SGHRS, CDR2 YFSETQ. The CDR3 is 16 residues long. Each donor was a healthy Caucasian individual from Russia, aged roughly 6 to 100. Extraction yielded at least 5 micrograms of total RNA per sample. The use of a sample-barcoded 5' primer and a J-beta primer mix characterized a second PCR of roughly 6 to 11 cycles. TCRdb called the 5' RACE reads again in MiXCR, with one record for every CDR3 protein. Among roughly 700,000 distinct CDR3 sequences listed, 49% were seen once. The sample is drawn from a study of blood T cells in healthy people across ages. Study observations and caveats: Bulk PBMC profiling left naive and antigen-experienced comparisons inconclusive.

The chain recombines TRBV5-1 with TRBJ2-1, with TRBD2 matching over 10 bases. The source is a woman aged 55-69 years in good health. Material for sequencing was blood. The CDR3 loop is CASSPRLAGPYNEQFF. The CDR3 bases are TGCGCCAGCAGCCCGAGACTAGCGGGTCCTTACAATGAGCAGTTCTTC.